The T cell receptor beta chain described here comes from a study of blood T cell repertoires in COVID-19. Study information: T cells, B-cell-depleted T cells, or PBMCs supplied cDNA or gDNA.

Repertoires were generated with immunoSEQ multiplex PCR, while TCRdb's copy carries only in-frame clones and drops some. The profile shows 100,000 to 150,000 clones, roughly 85% of them singletons. Germline V CDR1 and CDR2: SGHTA, FQGNSA. This CDR3 has 19 amino acids. V trimming: 5 bases; J trimming: 5 bases; junction bases outside the gene matches: 17. Sequencing was carried out using peripheral blood. The V call is TRBV7-2, the J call TRBJ2-7, with 14 bases aligning to TRBD2. The receptor was isolated from an elderly woman with COVID-19, enrolled during active disease. CDR3 bases: TGTGCCAGCAGCCTGCAACAAAGGGGACTAGCGGGAGTTGTGAACGAGCAGTACTTC. This codes for CASSLQQRGLAGVVNEQYF.